This T cell receptor (beta chain) stems from a study of shared clonotypes between healthy human individuals. This CDR3 has 20 residues. Trimming stripped 4 bases from V and 4 bases from J, with 28 bases between. The V gene's germline CDR1 is LNHNV and CDR2 YYDKDF (reference sequence). Replicate PCRs for sorted subsets used 200 ng DNA; this equaled around 29,000 T cell genomes. Produced via immunoSEQ multiplex PCR; TCRdb's table is partial and in-frame only. The repertoire holds 2,100,000 or so clones, with about 94% as singletons. The origin of this receptor is a man aged 18 to 29 in good health. This chain links TRBV15 with TRBJ2-2; D is possibly TRBD2 (6 bases). The sample was naive CD4+ T cells sorted from blood. Subset given: CD45RA+ positively selected. The CDR3 reads CATSNPRQSTGDDRTGELFF. The CDR3 nucleotides are TGTGCCACCAGCAACCCCCGACAGTCCACGGGAGACGATCGCACCGGGGAGCTGTTTTTT. Full variable domain (outside the CDR3, taken from reference TRBV15 and TRBJ2-2): DAMVIQNPRYQVTQFGKPVTLSCSQTLNHNVMYWYQQKSSQAPKLLFHYYDKDFNNEADTPDNFQSRRPNTSFCFLDIRSPGLGDTAMYLCATSNPRQSTGDDRTGELFFGEGSRLTVL.